A single T cell receptor (beta chain) is shown here with its context. This record comes from a study of blood T cell repertoires in COVID-19. The CDR3 is made up of 21 amino acids. V lost 1 base to trimming and J lost 0 bases, with 25 bases between them. Germline lookup yields CDR1 SGHRS and CDR2 YFSETQ. Recruits, aged about 18 to 90 years, lived in approximately 26 US areas. Profiling relied on immunoSEQ multiplex PCR, and the TCRdb table lists in-frame clones only, not all of them. The profile shows 130,000 to 150,000 clones, about 87% of them singletons. Sequencing was performed on PBMCs or T cells enriched from blood (not recorded which). The chain couples TRBV5-1 to TRBJ2-2; D is possibly TRBD1 (6 bases). This clonotype was obtained from a man in his 60s who had recovered from COVID-19. The CDR3 loop reads CASSLRGIGVISGANTGELFF. The CDR3 DNA reads as TGCGCCAGCAGCTTGAGGGGGATAGGGGTTATCTCGGGCGCGAACACCGGGGAGCTGTTTTTT.